This entry concerns a single T cell receptor beta chain. In the source study's methods: Quantification of nucleated cells was approximated via reference gene primer amplification. Generated by immunoSEQ multiplex PCR, the TCRdb table keeps only in-frame clones and is missing some. The D gene and trimming were derived from the DNA, and the V and J assignments and clone size from that table. This sample yields 270,000 or so clones, of which around nine tenths are seen a single time; about 8.7% belongs to the top ten. The sample is drawn from a study of blood T cell repertoires in COVID-19. Overall study context: Sites across the United States, Italy and Spain contributed samples from acute and convalescent COVID-19. PBMCs, B-cell-depleted T cells, or T cells provided the cDNA or gDNA that made up the material.

This CDR3 is 12 amino acids long. CDR1 and CDR2 from the germline V gene are GTSNPN and SVGIG (reference sequence). Trimming pared 6 bases from V and 0 bases from J, leaving 8 bases between. This receptor was obtained from a man aged 40-49 years with active or convalescent COVID-19. Sequencing input: peripheral blood. The V gene is TRBV30, the J gene TRBJ1-1, with D perhaps TRBD1 (6 bases). CDR3 in DNA: TGTGCCTGCGGACAGTTGAACACTGAAGCTTTCTTT. The encoded protein is CACGQLNTEAFF.